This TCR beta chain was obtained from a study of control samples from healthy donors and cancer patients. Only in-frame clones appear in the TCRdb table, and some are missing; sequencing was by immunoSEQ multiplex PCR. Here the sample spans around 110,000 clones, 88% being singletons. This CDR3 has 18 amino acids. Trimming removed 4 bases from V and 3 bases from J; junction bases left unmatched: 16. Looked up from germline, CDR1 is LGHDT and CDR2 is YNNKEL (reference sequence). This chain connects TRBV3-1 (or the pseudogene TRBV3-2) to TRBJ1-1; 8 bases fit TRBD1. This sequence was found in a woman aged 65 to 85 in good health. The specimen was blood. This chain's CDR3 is CASSRLAGGQGGHTEAFF. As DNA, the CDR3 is TGTGCCAGCAGCCGATTAGCGGGCGGACAGGGAGGTCACACTGAAGCTTTCTTT.